This T cell receptor (beta chain) is drawn from a study of metastatic and nonmetastatic thyroid tumors. The CDR3 is 13 amino acids. CDR1 and CDR2 (germline): SQVTM, ANQGSEA. V was pared by 4 bases and J by 5 bases, with 5 bases of the junction left unmatched. TCRdb redid the clone calls on the PCR reads using MiXCR. The table has 91,000 or so clones, approximately 11% seen once; the top ten hold 10% to 12%. Patients underwent thyroid surgery, and none had received any treatment before it. The table lists this clone with many counts. Other nucleotide sequences from this sample produce the same CDR3. Specimen: blood. This sequence was found in a female donor with papillary thyroid cancer or a benign thyroid nodule (not recorded which). Some clones in this sample may be carry-over from other donors' samples. V gene TRBV29-1 combines with J gene TRBJ2-1; 7 nucleotides line up with TRBD1. The CDR3 sequence is CSVVDRVHNEQFF. CDR3 sequence (DNA): TGCAGCGTTGTAGACAGGGTTCACAATGAGCAGTTCTTC.